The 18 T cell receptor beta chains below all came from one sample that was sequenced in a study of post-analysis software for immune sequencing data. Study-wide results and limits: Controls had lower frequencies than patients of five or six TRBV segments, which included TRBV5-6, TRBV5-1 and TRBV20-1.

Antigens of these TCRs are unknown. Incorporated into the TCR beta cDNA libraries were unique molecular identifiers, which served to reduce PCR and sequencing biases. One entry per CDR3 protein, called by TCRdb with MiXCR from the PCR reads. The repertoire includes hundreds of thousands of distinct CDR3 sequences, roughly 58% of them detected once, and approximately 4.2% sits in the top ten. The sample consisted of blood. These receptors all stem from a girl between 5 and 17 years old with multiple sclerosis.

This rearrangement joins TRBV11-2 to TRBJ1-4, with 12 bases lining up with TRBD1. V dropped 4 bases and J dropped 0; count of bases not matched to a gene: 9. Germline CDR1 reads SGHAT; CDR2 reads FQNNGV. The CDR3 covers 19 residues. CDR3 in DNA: TGTGCCAGCAGCTGGCGTCGGGACAGGGGGCACGCAACTAATGAAAAACTGTTTTTT. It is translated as CASSWRRDRGHATNEKLFF. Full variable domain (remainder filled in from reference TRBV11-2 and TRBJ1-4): EAGVAQSPRYKIIEKRQSVAFWCNPISGHATLYWYQQILGQGPKLLIQFQNNGVVDDSQLPKDRFSAERLKGVDSTLKIQPAKLEDSAVYLCASSWRRDRGHATNEKLFFGSGTQLSVL.

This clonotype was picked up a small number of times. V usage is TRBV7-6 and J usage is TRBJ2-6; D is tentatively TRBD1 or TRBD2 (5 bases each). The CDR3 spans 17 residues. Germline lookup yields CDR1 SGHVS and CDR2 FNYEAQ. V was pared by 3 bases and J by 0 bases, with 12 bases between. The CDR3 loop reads CASSLEAGSSGANVLTF. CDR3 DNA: TGTGCCAGCAGCTTGGAGGCAGGGTCCTCTGGGGCCAACGTCCTGACTTTC.

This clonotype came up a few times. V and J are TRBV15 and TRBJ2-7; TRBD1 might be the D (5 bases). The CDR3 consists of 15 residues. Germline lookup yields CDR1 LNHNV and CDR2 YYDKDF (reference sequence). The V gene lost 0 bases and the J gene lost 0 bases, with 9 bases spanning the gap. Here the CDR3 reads CATSRDVGLSYEQYF. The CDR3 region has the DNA TGTGCCACCAGCAGAGATGTGGGGCTCTCCTACGAGCAGTACTTC.

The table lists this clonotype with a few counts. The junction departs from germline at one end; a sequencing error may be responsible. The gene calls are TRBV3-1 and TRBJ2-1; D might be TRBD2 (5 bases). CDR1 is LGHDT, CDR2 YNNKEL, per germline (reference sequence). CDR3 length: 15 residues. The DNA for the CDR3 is TGTGCCAGCAGCCAATCCGGGATACAGTACATTGAGCAGTTCTTC. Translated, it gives CASSQSGIQYIEQFF.

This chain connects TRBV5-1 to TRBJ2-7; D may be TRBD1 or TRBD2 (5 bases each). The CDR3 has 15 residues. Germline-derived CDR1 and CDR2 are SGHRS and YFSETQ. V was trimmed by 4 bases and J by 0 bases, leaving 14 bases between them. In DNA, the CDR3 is TGCGCCAGCAGCGGAGGACACTCGAGCTCCTACGAGCAGTACTTC. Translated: CASSGGHSSSYEQYF.

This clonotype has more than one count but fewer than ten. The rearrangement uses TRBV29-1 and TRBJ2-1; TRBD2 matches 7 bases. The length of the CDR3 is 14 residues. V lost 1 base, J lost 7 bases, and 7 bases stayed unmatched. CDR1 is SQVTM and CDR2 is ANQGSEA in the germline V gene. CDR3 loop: CSVEGRGSMNEQFF. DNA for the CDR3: TGCAGCGTTGAAGGTCGCGGGAGTATGAATGAGCAGTTCTTC.

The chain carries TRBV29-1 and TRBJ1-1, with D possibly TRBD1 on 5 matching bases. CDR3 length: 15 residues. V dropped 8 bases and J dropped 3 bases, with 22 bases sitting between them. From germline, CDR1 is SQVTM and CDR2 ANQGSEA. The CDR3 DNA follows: TGCAGCTCCTGGGGGGGTTCCGGGGCAGACACTGAAGCTTTCTTT. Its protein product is CSSWGGSGADTEAFF.

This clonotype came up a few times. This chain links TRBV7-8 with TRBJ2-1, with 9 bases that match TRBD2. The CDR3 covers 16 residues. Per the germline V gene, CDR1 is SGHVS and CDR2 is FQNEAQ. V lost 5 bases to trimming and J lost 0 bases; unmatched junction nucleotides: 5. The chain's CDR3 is CASSRSGGGSYNEQFF. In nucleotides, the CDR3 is TGTGCCAGCAGCCGTAGCGGGGGCGGCTCCTACAATGAGCAGTTCTTC.

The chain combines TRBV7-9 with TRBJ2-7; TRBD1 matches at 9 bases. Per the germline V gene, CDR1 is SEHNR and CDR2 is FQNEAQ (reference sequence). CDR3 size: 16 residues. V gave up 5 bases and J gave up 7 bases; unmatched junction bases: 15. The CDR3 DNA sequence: TGTGCCAGCAGCCCAGCTTACCGGGACAGGGACAATGAGCAGTACTTC. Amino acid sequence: CASSPAYRDRDNEQYF.

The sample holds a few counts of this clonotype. CDR3 sequence reads: CASSIPQGASTDTQYF. CDR3 bases: TGTGCCAGCAGCATACCACAGGGGGCAAGCACAGATACGCAGTATTTT. V is TRBV7-9 and J is TRBJ2-3; 9 bases map to TRBD1. The V gene's germline CDR1 is SEHNR and CDR2 FQNEAQ (reference sequence). V lost 5 bases and J lost 0; bases outside the gene matches: 6. The CDR3 is made up of 16 amino acids.

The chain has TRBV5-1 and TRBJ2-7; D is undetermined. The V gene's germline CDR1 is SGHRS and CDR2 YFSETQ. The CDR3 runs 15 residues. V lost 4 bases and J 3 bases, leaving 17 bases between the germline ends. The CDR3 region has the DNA TGCGCCAGCAGCGCAGGAACCGGCCCACACTACGAGCAGTACTTC. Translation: CASSAGTGPHYEQYF.

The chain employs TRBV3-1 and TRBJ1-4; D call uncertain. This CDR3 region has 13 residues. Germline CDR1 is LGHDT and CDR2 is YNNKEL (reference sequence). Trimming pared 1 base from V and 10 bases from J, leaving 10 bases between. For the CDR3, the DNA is TGTGCCAGCAGCCAAGCGGTTGTTGGAAAACTGTTTTTT. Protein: CASSQAVVGKLFF.

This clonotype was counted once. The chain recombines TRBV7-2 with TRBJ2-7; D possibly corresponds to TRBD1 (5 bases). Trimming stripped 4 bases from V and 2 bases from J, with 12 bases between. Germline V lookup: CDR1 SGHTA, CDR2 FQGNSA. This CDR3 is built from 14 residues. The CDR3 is CASSSYRSTYEQYF. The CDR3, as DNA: TGTGCCAGCAGCTCTTACAGGTCCACCTACGAGCAGTACTTC.

The CDR3 DNA follows: TGTGCCAGCAGCGGAAAAGGGGGACAAGAGACCCAGTACTTC. Translation gives CASSGKGGQETQYF. The V gene is TRBV9, the J gene TRBJ2-7; weak D call: TRBD1 (6 bases). The end of the DNA aligns better with TRBJ2-5, so the J call may be wrong. The germline V gene encodes CDR1 SGDLS and CDR2 YYNGEE. This CDR3 has 14 amino acids.

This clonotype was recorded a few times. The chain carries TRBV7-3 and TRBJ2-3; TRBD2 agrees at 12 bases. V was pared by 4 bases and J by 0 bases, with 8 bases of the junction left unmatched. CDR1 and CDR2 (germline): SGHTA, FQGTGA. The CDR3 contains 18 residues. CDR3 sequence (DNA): TGTGCCAGCAGCTCCGGGACTAGCGGGCGACCTAGCACAGATACGCAGTATTTT. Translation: CASSSGTSGRPSTDTQYF.

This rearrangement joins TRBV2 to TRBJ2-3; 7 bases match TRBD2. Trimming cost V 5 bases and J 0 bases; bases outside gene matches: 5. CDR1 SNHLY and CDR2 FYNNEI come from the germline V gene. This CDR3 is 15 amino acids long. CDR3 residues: CASSRDYSSTDTQYF. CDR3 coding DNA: TGTGCCAGCAGTCGGGACTACTCTAGCACAGATACGCAGTATTTT.

The CDR3 region is CSARAPGPLVYEQYF. The CDR3 DNA reads as TGCAGTGCTAGAGCGCCGGGACCGCTAGTCTATGAGCAGTACTTC. The chain is built from TRBV20-1 and TRBJ2-7, with D tentatively TRBD1 or TRBD2 (5 bases each). The CDR3 sequence is 15 residues long. V shed 1 base and J shed 7 bases, with 20 bases lying between them. Germline V gene data show CDR1 as DFQATT and CDR2 as SNEGSKA (reference sequence).

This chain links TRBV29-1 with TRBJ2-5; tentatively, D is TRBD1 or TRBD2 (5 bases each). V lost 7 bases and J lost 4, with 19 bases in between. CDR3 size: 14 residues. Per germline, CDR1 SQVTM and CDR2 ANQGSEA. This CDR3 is CSGARDPGRETQYF. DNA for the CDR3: TGCAGCGGCGCCCGGGACCCCGGTCGAGAGACCCAGTACTTC.